The clone carrying this TCR beta chain occurred many times. The V end was cut by 5 bases, the J end by 5 bases, with 12 bases between. The CDR3 consists of 13 residues. TCRdb recomputed calls from the RT-PCR reads with MiXCR, one row per CDR3 protein. Among about 680,000 distinct CDR3 sequences listed, 12% to 15% were seen once. The receptor's source is a female donor in good health, serving as a healthy control. J is TRBJ2-5 and V is TRBV12-3 or TRBV12-4; D may correspond to TRBD1 or TRBD2 (6 bases each). The sequencing sample was made of memory CD4+ T cells from blood. The chain's CDR3 is CASSRGRWETQYF. The DNA for the CDR3 is TGTGCCAGCAGTAGGGGGAGGTGGGAGACCCAGTACTTC.